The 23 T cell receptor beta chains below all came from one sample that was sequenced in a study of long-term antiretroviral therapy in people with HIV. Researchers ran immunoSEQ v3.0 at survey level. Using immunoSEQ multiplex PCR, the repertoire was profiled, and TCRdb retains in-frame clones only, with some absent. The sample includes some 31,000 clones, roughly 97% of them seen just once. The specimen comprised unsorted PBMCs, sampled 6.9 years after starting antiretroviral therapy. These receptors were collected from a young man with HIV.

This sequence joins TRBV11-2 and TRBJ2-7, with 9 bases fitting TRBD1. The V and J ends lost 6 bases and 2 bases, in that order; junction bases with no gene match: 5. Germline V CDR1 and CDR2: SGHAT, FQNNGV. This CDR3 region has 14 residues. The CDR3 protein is CASRRTGAPYEQYF. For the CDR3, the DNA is TGTGCCAGCAGGCGGACAGGGGCCCCCTACGAGCAGTACTTC.

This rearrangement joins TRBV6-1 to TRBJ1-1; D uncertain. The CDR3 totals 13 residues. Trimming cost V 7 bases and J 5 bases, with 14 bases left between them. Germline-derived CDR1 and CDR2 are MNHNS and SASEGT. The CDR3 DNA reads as TGTGCCAGCACAACCGCCGATCAGACTGAAGCTTTCTTT. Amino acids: CASTTADQTEAFF.

CDR3: CASSPPDQFDGYTF. As DNA, the CDR3 is TGTGCCAGCTCACCACCCGATCAGTTTGATGGCTACACCTTC. The chain links TRBV18 to TRBJ1-2; D gene unclear. Between the trimmed V and J ends, which lost 0 bases and 6 bases, there was a span of 11 bases. Per germline, CDR1 KGHSH and CDR2 LQKENI. This CDR3 region has 14 residues.

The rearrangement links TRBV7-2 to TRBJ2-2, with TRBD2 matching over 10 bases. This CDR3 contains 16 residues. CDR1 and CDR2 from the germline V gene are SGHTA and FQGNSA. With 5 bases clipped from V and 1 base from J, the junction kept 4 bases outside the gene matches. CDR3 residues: CASSRTSGRNTGELFF. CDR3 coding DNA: TGTGCCAGCAGCCGGACTAGCGGACGGAACACCGGGGAGCTGTTTTTT.

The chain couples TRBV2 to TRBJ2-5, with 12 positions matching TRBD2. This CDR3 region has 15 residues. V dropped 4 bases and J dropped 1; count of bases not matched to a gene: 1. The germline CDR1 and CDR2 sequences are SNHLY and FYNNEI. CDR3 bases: TGTGCCAGCAGTGGACTAGCGGGGGCCCAAGAGACCCAGTACTTC. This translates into CASSGLAGAQETQYF.

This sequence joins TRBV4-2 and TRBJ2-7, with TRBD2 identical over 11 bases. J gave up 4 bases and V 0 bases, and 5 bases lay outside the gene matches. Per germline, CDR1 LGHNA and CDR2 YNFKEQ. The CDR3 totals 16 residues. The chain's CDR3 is CASSQELLAGEYEQYF. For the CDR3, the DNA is TGTGCCAGCAGCCAAGAATTACTAGCGGGGGAGTACGAGCAGTACTTC.

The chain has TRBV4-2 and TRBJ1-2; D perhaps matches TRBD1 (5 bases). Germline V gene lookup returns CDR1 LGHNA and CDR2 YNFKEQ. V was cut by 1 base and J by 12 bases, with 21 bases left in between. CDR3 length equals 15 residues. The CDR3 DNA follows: TGTGCCAGCAGCCAAGGGGGGGAAGCGATATTTATCGACACCTTC. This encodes CASSQGGEAIFIDTF.

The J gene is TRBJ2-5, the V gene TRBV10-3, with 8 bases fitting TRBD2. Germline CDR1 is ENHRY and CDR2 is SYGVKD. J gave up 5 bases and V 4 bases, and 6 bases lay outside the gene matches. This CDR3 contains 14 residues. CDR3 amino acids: CAISGASGLETQYF. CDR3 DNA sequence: TGTGCCATCAGTGGGGCTAGCGGGCTGGAGACCCAGTACTTC.

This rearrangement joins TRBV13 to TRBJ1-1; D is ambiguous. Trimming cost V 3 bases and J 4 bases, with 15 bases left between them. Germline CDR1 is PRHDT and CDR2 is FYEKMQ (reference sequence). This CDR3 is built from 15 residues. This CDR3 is CASSFGPREGTEAFF. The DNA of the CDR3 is TGTGCCAGCAGCTTTGGGCCCCGGGAGGGCACTGAAGCTTTCTTT. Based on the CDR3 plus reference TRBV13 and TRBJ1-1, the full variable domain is AAGVIQSPRHLIKEKRETATLKCYPIPRHDTVYWYQQGPGQDPQFLISFYEKMQSDKGSIPDRFSAQQFSDYHSELNMSSLELGDSALYFCASSFGPREGTEAFFGQGTRLTVV.

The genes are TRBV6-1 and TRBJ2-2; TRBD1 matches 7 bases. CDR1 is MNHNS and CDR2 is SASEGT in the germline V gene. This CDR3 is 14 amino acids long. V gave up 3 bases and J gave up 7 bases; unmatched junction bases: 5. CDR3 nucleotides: TGTGCCAGCAGTGAGACAGGGTCGGGCGGGGAGCTGTTTTTT. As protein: CASSETGSGGELFF.

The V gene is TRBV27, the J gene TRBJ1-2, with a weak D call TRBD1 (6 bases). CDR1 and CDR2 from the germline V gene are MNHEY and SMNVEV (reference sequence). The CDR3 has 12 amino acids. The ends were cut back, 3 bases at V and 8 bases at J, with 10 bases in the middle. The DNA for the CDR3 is TGTGCCAGCAGTTTCCAGGGGATCGGCTACACCTTC. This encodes CASSFQGIGYTF.

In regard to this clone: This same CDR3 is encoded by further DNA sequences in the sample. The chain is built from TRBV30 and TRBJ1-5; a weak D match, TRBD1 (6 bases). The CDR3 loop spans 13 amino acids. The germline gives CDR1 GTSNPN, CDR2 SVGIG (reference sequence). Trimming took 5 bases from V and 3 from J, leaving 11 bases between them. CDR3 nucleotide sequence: TGTGCCTGGTCAGGGGAGAACAATCAGCCCCAGCATTTT. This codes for CAWSGENNQPQHF.

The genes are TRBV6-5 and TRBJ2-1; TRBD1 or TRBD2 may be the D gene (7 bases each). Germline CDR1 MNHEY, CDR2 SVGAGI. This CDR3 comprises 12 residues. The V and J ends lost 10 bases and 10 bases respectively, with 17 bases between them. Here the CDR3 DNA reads TGTGCCACCACAGGGGAGGGCCCGGAGCAGTTCTTC. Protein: CATTGEGPEQFF.

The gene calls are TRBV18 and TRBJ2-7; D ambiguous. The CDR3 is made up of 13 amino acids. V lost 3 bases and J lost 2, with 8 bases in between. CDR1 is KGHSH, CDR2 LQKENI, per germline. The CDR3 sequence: CASSPRDAYEQYF. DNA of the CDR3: TGTGCCAGCTCACCTCGAGACGCCTACGAGCAGTACTTC.

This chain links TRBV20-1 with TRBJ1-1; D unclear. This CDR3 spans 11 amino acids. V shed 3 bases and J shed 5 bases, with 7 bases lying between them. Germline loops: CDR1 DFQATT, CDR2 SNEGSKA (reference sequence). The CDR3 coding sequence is TGCAGTGCTAGGGGTGGGACTGAAGCTTTCTTT. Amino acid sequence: CSARGGTEAFF.

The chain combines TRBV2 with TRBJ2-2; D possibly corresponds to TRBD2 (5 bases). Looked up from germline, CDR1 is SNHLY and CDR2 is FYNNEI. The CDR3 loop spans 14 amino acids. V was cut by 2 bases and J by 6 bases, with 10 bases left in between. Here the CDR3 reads CASSELREPGELFF. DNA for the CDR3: TGTGCCAGCAGTGAACTGAGGGAGCCCGGGGAGCTGTTTTTT.

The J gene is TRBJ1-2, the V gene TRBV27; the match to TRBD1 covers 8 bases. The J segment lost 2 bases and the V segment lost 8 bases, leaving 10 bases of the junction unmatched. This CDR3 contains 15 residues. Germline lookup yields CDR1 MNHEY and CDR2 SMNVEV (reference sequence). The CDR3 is CASGPGTGHNYGYTF. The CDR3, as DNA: TGTGCCAGCGGTCCAGGGACAGGCCACAACTATGGCTACACCTTC.

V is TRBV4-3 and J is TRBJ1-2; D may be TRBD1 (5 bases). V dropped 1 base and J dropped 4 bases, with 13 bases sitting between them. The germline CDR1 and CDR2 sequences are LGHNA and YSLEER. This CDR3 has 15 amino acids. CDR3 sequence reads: CASSQVTGVRYGYTF. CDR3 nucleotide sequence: TGCGCCAGCAGCCAAGTGACGGGGGTTCGCTATGGCTACACCTTC.

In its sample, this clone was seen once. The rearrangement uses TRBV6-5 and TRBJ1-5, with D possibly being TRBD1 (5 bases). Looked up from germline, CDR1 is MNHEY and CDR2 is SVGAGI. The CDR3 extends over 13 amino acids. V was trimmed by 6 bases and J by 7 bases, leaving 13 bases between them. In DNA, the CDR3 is TGTGCCAGCAGAACAGGCCTAGGCCAGCCCCAGCATTTT. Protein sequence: CASRTGLGQPQHF.

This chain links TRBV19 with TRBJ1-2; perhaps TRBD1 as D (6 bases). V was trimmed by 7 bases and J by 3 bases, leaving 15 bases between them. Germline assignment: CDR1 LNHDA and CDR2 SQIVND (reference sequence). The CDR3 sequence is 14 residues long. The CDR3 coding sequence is TGTGCCAGTAATATCCGCGGGACATACTATGGCTACACCTTC. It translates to CASNIRGTYYGYTF. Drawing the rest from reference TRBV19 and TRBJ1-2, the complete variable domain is DGGITQSPKYLFRKEGQNVTLSCEQNLNHDAMYWYRQDPGQGLRLIYYSQIVNDFQKGDIAEGYSVSREKKESFPLTVTSAQKNPTAFYLCASNIRGTYYGYTFGSGTRLTVV.

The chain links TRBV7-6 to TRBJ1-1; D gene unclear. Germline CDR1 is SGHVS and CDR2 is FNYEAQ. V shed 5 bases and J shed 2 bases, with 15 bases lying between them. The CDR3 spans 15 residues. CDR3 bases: TGTGCCAGCAGCCGGAATGGGGTAAGAAACACTGAAGCTTTCTTT. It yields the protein CASSRNGVRNTEAFF.

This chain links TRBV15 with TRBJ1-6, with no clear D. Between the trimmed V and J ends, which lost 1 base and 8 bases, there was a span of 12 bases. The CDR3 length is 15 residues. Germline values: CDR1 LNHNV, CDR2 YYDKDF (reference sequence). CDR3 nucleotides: TGTGCCACCAGCAGAGCAGCGGCCTTAGATTCACCCCTCCACTTT. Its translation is CATSRAAALDSPLHF.

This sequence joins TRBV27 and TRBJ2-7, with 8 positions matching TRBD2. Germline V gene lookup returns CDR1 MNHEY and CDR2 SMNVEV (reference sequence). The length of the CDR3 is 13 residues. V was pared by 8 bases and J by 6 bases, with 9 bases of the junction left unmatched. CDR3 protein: CASQVAGGPEQYF. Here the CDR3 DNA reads TGTGCCAGCCAGGTGGCGGGGGGACCCGAGCAGTACTTC.